This T cell receptor (beta chain) was sequenced during a study of graft-versus-host responses after intestinal transplantation. The CDR3 has 16 residues. With V trimmed by 7 bases and J by 2 bases, 7 bases remained unmatched. CDR1 is MNHEY and CDR2 is SMNVEV in the germline V gene (reference sequence). The assay was immunoSEQ multiplex PCR, and TCRdb's table has in-frame clones only and misses some. Of some 11,000 clones listed, around 82% are singletons. The material was PBMCs, obtained roughly 19 weeks after transplant. The clonotype comes from a human patient who received an intestinal transplant, so some T cells may come from the graft donor. J is TRBJ2-3 and V is TRBV27; TRBD2 matches 12 bases. This CDR3 reads CASNRLAGVLTDTQYF. The CDR3 DNA follows: TGTGCCAGCAACAGACTAGCGGGAGTGCTCACAGATACGCAGTATTTT.